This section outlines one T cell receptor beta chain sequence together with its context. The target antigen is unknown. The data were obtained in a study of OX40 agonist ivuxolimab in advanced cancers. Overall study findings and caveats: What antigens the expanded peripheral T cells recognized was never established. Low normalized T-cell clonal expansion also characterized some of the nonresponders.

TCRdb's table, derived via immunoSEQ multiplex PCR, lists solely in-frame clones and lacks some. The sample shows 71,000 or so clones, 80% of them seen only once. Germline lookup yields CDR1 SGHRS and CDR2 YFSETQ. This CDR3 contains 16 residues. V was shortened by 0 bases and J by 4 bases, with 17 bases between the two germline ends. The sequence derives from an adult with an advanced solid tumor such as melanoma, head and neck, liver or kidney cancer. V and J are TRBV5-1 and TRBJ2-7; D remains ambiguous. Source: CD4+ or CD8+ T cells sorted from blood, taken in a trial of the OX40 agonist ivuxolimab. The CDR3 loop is CASSLGRTATKYEQYF. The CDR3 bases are TGCGCCAGCAGCTTGGGACGGACCGCCACTAAATACGAGCAGTACTTC.